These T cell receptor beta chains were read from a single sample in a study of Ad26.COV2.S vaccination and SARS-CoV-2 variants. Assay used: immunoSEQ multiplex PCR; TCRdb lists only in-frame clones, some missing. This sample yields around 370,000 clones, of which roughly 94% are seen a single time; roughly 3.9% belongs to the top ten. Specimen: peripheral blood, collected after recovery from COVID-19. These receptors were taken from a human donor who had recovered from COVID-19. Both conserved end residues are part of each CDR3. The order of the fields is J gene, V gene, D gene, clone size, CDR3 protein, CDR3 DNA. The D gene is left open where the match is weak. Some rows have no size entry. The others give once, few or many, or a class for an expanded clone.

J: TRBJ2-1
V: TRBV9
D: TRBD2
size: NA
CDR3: CASSGAGGSSDEQFF
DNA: TGTGCCAGCAGCGGCGCGGGGGGGAGTTCCGATGAGCAGTTCTTC

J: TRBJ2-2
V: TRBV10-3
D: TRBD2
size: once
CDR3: CAISDLAGGPAGELFF
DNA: TGTGCCATCAGTGATCTAGCGGGGGGGCCCGCCGGGGAGCTGTTTTTT

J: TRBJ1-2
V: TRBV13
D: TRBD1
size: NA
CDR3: CASSPYRGLDGYTF
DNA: TGTGCCAGCAGCCCCTACAGGGGGCTCGATGGCTACACCTTC

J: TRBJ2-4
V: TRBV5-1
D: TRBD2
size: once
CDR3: CASSLLAGGPGSKNIQYF
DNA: TGCGCCAGCAGCTTACTAGCGGGGGGGCCGGGATCCAAAAACATTCAGTACTTC

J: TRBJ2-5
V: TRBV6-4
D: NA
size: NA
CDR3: CASSDCLLDSKETQYF
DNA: TGTGCCAGCAGTGACTGTCTCCTGGACAGCAAAGAGACCCAGTACTTC

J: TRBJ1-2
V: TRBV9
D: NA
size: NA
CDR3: CASRDGFGYTF
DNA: TGTGCCAGCAGGGACGGTTTTGGCTACACCTTC

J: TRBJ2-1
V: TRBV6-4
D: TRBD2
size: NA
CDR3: CAIPSGGAGSEQFF
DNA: TGTGCCATCCCTAGCGGGGGGGCCGGGAGTGAGCAGTTCTTC

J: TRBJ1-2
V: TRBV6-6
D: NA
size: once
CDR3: CASSYGKGNYGYTF
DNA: TGTGCCAGCAGTTACGGTAAAGGGAACTATGGCTACACCTTC

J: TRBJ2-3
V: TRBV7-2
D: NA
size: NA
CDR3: CASSEVRGAQGDTQYF
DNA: TGTGCCAGCAGCGAGGTGAGGGGGGCGCAGGGAGATACGCAGTATTTT

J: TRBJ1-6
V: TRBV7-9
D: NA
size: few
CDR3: CASSFGQQGSSYNSPLHF
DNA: TGTGCCAGCAGCTTCGGACAGCAGGGGAGCTCCTATAATTCACCCCTCCACTTT

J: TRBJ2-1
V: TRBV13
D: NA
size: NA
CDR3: CASRPGGNEQFF
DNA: TGTGCCAGCAGACCTGGGGGGAATGAGCAGTTCTTC

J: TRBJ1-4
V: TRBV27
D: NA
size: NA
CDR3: CASSVRGAGSPNEKLFF
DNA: TGTGCCAGCAGCGTTCGCGGGGCCGGGTCTCCTAATGAAAAACTGTTTTTT

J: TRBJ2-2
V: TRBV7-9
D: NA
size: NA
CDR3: CASSFPPGRDTGELFF
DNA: TGTGCCAGCAGCTTCCCACCCGGCCGGGACACCGGGGAGCTGTTTTTT

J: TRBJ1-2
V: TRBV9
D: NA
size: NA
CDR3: CASSGNGYTF
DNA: TGTGCCAGCAGCGGAAATGGCTACACCTTC

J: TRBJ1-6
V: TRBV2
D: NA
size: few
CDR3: CASSGEMGSPLHF
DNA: TGTGCCAGCAGTGGGGAGATGGGTTCACCCCTCCACTTT

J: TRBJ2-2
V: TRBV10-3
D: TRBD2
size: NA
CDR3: CAISEREGKMFF
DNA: TGTGCCATCAGTGAGAGGGAGGGGAAAATGTTTTTT

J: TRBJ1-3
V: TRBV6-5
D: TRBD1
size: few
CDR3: CASSYGTGSTGNTIYF
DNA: TGTGCCAGCAGTTACGGGACAGGGTCCACTGGAAACACCATATATTTT

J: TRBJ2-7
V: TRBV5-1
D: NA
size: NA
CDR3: CASSFDDPYEQYF
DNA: TGCGCCAGCAGTTTCGACGACCCCTACGAGCAGTACTTC

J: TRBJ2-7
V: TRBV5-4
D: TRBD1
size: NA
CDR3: CASSPRDRFSYEQYF
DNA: TGTGCCAGCAGCCCTAGGGACAGGTTCTCCTACGAGCAGTACTTC

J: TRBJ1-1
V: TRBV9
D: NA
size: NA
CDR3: CASSVRGTNTEAFF
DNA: TGTGCCAGCAGCGTTAGGGGGACTAACACTGAAGCTTTCTTT

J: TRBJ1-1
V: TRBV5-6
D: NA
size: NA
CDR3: CASSPPTGMNTEAFF
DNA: TGTGCCAGCAGCCCTCCAACAGGGATGAACACTGAAGCTTTCTTT

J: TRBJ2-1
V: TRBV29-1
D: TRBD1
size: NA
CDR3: CSVEDPDREAYNEQFF
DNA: TGCAGCGTTGAAGATCCGGACAGGGAGGCCTACAATGAGCAGTTCTTC

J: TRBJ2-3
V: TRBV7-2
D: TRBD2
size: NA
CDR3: CATKRGAPTDTQYF
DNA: TGTGCCACCAAGCGGGGGGCCCCCACAGATACGCAGTATTTT

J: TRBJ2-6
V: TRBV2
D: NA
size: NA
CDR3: CASSTGPGANVLTF
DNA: TGTGCCAGCAGCACAGGGCCTGGGGCCAACGTCCTGACTTTC

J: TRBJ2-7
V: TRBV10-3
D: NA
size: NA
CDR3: CATSLTAYEQYF
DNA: TGTGCCACCAGCCTGACTGCGTACGAGCAGTACTTC

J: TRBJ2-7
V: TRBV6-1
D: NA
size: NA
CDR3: CASSEWLGGSYEQYF
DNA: TGTGCCAGCAGTGAATGGTTGGGGGGCTCCTACGAGCAGTACTTC

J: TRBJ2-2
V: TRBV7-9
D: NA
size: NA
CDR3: CASSLDTGTGELFF
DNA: TGTGCCAGCAGCTTAGATACGGGGACCGGGGAGCTGTTTTTT

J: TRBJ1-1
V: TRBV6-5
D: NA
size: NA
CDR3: CASRWLNTEAFF
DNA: TGTGCCAGCAGGTGGTTGAACACTGAAGCTTTCTTT

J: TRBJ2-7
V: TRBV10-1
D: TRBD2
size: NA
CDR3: CASSEGLAGPYEQYF
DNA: TGCGCCAGCAGTGAGGGACTAGCGGGACCCTACGAGCAGTACTTC

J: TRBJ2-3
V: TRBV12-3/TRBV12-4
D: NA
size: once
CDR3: CASNAGYTDTQYF
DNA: TGTGCCAGCAACGCCGGATACACAGATACGCAGTATTTT

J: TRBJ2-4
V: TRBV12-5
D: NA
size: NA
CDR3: CASGQDIKGAKNIQYF
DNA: TGTGCTAGTGGTCAAGACATAAAGGGAGCCAAAAACATTCAGTACTTC